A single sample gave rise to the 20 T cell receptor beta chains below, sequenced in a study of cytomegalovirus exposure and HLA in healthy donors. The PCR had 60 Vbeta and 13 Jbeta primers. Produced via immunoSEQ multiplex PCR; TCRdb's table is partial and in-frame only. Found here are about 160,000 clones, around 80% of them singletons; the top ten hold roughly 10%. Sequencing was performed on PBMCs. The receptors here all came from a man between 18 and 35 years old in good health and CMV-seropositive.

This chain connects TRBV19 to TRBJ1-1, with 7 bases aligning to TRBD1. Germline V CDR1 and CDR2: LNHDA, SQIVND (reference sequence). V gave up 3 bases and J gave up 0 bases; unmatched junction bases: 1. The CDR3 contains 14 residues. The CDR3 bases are TGTGCCAGTAGTATGGGGACAGTGAACACTGAAGCTTTCTTT. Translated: CASSMGTVNTEAFF.

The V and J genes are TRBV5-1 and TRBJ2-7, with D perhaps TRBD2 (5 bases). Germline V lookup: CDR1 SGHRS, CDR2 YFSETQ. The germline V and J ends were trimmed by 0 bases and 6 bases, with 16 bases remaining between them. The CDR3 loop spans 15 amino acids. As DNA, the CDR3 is TGCGCCAGCAGCTTGGGAGTAGGCCGGGAAGTCGAGCAGTACTTC. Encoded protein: CASSLGVGREVEQYF. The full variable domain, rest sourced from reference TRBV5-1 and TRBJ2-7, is KAGVTQTPRYLIKTRGQQVTLSCSPISGHRSVSWYQQTPGQGLQFLFEYFSETQRNKGNFPGRFSGRQFSNSRSEMNVSTLELGDSALYLCASSLGVGREVEQYFGPGTRLTVT.

The CDR3 loop is CAISGGSEETQYF. CDR3 coding DNA: TGTGCCATCAGTGGAGGGAGTGAAGAGACCCAGTACTTC. The chain recombines TRBV10-3 with TRBJ2-5; D is perhaps TRBD2 (5 bases). V was trimmed by 4 bases and J by 3 bases, leaving 9 bases between them. Germline-derived CDR1 and CDR2 are ENHRY and SYGVKD. The CDR3 length is 13 residues.

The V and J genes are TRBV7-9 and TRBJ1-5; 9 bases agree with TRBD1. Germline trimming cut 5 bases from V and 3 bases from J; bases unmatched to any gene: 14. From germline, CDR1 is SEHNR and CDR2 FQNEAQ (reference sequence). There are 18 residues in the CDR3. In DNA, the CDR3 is TGTGCCAGCAGCCAATACCAAGGACAGGGGTCCGTCAATCAGCCCCAGCATTTT. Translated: CASSQYQGQGSVNQPQHF.

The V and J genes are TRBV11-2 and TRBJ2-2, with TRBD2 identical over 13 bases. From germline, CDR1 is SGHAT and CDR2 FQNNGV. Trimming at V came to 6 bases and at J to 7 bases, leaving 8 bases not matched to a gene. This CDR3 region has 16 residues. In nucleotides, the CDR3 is TGTGCCAGCAGTTTCACTAGCGGGGGGGCCGACGGGGAGCTGTTTTTT. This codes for CASSFTSGGADGELFF.

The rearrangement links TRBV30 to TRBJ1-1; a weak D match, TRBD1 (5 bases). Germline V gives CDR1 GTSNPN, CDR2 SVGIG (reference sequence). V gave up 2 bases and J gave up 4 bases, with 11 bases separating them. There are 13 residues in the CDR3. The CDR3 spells CAWSRGGSTEAFF. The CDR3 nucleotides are TGTGCCTGGAGTCGGGGGGGGTCCACTGAAGCTTTCTTT. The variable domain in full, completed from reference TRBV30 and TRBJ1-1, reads SQTIHQWPATLVQPVGSPLSLECTVEGTSNPNLYWYRQAAGRGLQLLFYSVGIGQISSEVPQNLSASRPQDRQFILSSKKLLLSDSGFYLCAWSRGGSTEAFFGQGTRLTVV.

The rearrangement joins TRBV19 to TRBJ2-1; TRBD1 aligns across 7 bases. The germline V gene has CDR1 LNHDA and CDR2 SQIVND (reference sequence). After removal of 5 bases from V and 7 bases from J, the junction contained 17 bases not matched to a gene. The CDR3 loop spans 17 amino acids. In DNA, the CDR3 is TGTGCCAGTAGTGATACATCCGCCGCCAGGGGGTGGAATGAGCAGTTCTTC. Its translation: CASSDTSAARGWNEQFF.

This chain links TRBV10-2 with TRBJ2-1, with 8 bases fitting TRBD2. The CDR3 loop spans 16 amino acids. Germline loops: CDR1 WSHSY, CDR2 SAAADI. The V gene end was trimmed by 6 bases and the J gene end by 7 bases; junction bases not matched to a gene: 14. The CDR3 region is CASSPNSGAGGNEQFF. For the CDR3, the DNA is TGCGCCAGCAGCCCCAATTCAGGCGCGGGAGGTAATGAGCAGTTCTTC.

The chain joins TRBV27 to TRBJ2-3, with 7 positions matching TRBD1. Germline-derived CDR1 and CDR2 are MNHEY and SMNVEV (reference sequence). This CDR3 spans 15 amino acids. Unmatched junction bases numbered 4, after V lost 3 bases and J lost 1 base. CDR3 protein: CASSFSTGGTDTQYF. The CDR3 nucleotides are TGTGCCAGCAGTTTTTCTACAGGGGGCACAGATACGCAGTATTTT.

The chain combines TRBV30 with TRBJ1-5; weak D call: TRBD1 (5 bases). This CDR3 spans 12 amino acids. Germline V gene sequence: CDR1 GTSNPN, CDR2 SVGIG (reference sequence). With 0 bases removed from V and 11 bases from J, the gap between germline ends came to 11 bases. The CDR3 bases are TGTGCCTGGAGTGTACCGGCGGGGGCCCAGCATTTT. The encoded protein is CAWSVPAGAQHF. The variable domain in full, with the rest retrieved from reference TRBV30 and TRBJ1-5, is SQTIHQWPATLVQPVGSPLSLECTVEGTSNPNLYWYRQAAGRGLQLLFYSVGIGQISSEVPQNLSASRPQDRQFILSSKKLLLSDSGFYLCAWSVPAGAQHFGDGTRLSIL.

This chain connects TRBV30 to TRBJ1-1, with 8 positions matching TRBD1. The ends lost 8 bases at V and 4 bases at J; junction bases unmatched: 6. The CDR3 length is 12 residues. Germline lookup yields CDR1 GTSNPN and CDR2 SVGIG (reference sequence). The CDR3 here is CARDRGGTEAFF. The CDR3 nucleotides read TGTGCCCGAGACAGGGGAGGCACTGAAGCTTTCTTT.

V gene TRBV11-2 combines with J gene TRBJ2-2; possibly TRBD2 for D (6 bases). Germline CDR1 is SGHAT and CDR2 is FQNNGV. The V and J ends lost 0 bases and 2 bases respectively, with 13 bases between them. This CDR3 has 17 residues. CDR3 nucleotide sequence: TGTGCCAGCAGCTTAGATCGGTGGCGGGGAAACACCGGGGAGCTGTTTTTT. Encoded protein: CASSLDRWRGNTGELFF.

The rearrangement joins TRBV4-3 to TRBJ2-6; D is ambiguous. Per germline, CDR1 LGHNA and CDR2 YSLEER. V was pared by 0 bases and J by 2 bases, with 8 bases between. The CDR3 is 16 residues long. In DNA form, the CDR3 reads TGCGCCAGCAGCCAAGATTCAGTAACTGGGGCCAACGTCCTGACTTTC. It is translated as CASSQDSVTGANVLTF.

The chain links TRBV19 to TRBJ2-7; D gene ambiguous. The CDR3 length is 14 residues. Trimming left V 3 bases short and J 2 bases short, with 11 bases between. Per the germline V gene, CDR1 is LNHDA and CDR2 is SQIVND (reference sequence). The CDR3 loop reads CASSMATAPYEQYF. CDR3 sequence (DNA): TGTGCCAGTAGTATGGCCACCGCACCCTACGAGCAGTACTTC.

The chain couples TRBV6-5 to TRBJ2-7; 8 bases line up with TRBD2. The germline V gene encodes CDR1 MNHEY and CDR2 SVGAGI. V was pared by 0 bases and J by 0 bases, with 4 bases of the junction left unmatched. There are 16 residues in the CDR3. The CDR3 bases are TGTGCCAGCAGTTACTCCTGGGGACTAGTCTCCTACGAGCAGTACTTC. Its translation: CASSYSWGLVSYEQYF.

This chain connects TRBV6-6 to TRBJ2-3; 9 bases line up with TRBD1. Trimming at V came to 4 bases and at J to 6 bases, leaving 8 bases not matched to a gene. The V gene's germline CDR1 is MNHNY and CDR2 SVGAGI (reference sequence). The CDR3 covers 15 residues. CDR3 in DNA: TGTGCCAGCAGTTTTTACAGGGGGCTATTGGATACGCAGTATTTT. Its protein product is CASSFYRGLLDTQYF.

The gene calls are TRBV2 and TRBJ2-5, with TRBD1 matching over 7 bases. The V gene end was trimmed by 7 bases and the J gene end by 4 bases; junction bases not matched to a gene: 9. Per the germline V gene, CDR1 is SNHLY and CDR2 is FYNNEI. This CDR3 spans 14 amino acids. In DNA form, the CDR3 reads TGTGCCAGCACCCCCACAGGGGAAGGAGAGACCCAGTACTTC. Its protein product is CASTPTGEGETQYF.

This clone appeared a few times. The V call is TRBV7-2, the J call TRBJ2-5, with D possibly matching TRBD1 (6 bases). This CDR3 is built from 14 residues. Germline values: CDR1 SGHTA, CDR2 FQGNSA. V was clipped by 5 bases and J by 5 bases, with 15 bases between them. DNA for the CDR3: TGTGCCAGCAGCGCACAGGGAGCTGGTGAGACCCAGTACTTC. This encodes CASSAQGAGETQYF.

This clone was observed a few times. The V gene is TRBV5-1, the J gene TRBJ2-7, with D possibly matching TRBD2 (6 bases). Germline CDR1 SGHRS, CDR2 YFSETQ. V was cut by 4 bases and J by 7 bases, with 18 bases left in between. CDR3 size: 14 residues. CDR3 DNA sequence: TGCGCCAGCAGCCCCCTAGGCGGGGATGGGGAGCAGTACTTC. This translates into CASSPLGGDGEQYF. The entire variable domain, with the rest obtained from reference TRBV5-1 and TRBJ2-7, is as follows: KAGVTQTPRYLIKTRGQQVTLSCSPISGHRSVSWYQQTPGQGLQFLFEYFSETQRNKGNFPGRFSGRQFSNSRSEMNVSTLELGDSALYLCASSPLGGDGEQYFGPGTRLTVT.

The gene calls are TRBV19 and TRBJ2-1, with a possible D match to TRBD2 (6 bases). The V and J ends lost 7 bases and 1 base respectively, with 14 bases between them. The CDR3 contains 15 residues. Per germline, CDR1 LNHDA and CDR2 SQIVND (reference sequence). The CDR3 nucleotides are TGTGCCAGTACCCAATTGGGGACTTCCTACAATGAGCAGTTCTTC. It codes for CASTQLGTSYNEQFF.